This TCR beta chain came from a study of blood T cell repertoires in COVID-19. As for the study in general: Sites in the United States, Italy and Spain provided acute and convalescent COVID-19 samples. In each case, the material was cDNA or gDNA derived from T cells, B-cell-depleted T cells, or PBMCs.

Germline CDR1 reads LGHDT; CDR2 reads YNNKEL (reference sequence). Losses at the gene ends were 4 bases for V and 0 bases for J; bases not matched to a gene: 3. The CDR3 is made up of 15 amino acids. Methods used by the authors: Quantification of nucleated cells was approximated via reference gene primer amplification. Clones were sequenced by immunoSEQ multiplex PCR, and TCRdb holds only the in-frame ones, with some missing. V and J calls plus clone size are reproduced from that table; the DNA served to infer D and trimming. This table has some 120,000 clones, roughly 88% appearing once. This chain uses TRBV3-1 (or the pseudogene TRBV3-2) with TRBJ1-5, with 7 bases aligning to TRBD1. The sequenced sample consisted of peripheral blood. The source of this sequence is a woman aged 45-65 years with active or convalescent COVID-19. The CDR3 here is CASSLGTVSNQPQHF. The DNA of the CDR3 is TGTGCCAGCAGCCTCGGGACAGTTAGCAATCAGCCCCAGCATTTT.